This T cell receptor (beta chain) emerged from a study of T cell repertoires in cytomegalovirus infection. Background on the study: It can be stated that public TCR beta signatures indicated CMV infection as well as a matching HLA type.

TCRdb processed the reads anew with MiXCR; each CDR3 protein has one entry. The sample carries about 400,000 distinct CDR3 sequences, about a sixth recorded once. Trimming shortened V by 6 bases and J by 8 bases, and 19 bases separated the two germline ends. Looked up from germline, CDR1 is MDHEN and CDR2 is SYDVKM. The CDR3 is 14 amino acids. This clonotype was counted a few times. The receptor was derived from a human donor in good health (CMV status not recorded). Some clones in this sample may be carry-over from other donors' samples. The chain recombines TRBV28 with TRBJ1-1; D gene unclear. The specimen sequenced was PBMCs. CDR3 amino acids: CASSPAAGLIEAFF. DNA of the CDR3: TGTGCCAGCAGCCCCGCCGCCGGGCTAATAGAAGCTTTCTTT.